This T cell receptor (beta chain) was sequenced for a study of blood T cell dynamics during melanoma immunotherapy. The table came from immunoSEQ multiplex PCR; TCRdb's copy has only in-frame clones and leaves some out. Of about 22,000 clones listed, roughly 91% are singletons. Sample time point: pre-treatment baseline. The CDR3 totals 15 residues. CDR1 SGHAT and CDR2 FQNNGV come from the germline V gene. The V gene lost 5 bases and the J gene lost 3 bases, with 16 bases spanning the gap. The source of this sequence is a human donor with melanoma. The chain links TRBV11-2 to TRBJ1-2, with unresolved D. This sample comprised blood, obtained from a patient treated with checkpoint blockade. CDR3 nucleotides: TGTGCCAGCAGCCGCAATTTGGACCAAGACTATGGCTACACCTTC. Its translation: CASSRNLDQDYGYTF.